This record looks at one TCR beta chain sequence and its context. This specimen comes from a study of T cell changes during pregnancy in multiple sclerosis. The V gene's germline CDR1 is SQVTM and CDR2 ANQGSEA. Germline trimming cut 6 bases from V and 2 bases from J; bases unmatched to any gene: 8. This CDR3 is built from 14 residues. Assay: immunoSEQ multiplex PCR; the TCRdb copy retains only in-frame clones and omits some. This repertoire shows 35,000 to 45,000 clones, 90% to 95% found once; its top ten account for approximately 0.71%. Sequencing was performed on CD4+ T cells from peripheral blood mononuclear cells, taken before pregnancy. The chain combines TRBV29-1 with TRBJ2-5; TRBD1 aligns across 8 bases. The clonotype was recovered from a female donor with multiple sclerosis, enrolled in a pregnancy study. CDR3: CSVLDTGGQETQYF. The DNA for the CDR3 is TGCAGCGTCCTAGATACAGGGGGACAAGAGACCCAGTACTTC.